What follows is one TCR beta chain and its context. Its antigen is as yet unknown. These data belong to a study of cytomegalovirus exposure and HLA in healthy donors. Findings of the study overall: Serostatus for CMV was the only available immune exposure information.

The CDR3 is 15 residues long. Trimming removed 8 bases from V and 0 bases from J, with 16 bases in between. Per germline, CDR1 MNHNS and CDR2 SASEGT. 60 Vbeta and 13 Jbeta primers were used in PCR. Libraries were prepared by immunoSEQ multiplex PCR; TCRdb keeps only in-frame clonotypes and omits some of them. The data show more than 100,000 clones, with about four fifths seen just once and 1.3% to 1.5% held by the top ten. The sequence was collected from a woman aged 35 to 49 in good health and CMV-seronegative. The source material was PBMCs. This chain joins TRBV6-1 and TRBJ1-2, with D possibly being TRBD1 (6 bases). The CDR3 spells CASGMQDSPNYGYTF. The CDR3 DNA reads as TGTGCCAGCGGGATGCAGGACAGTCCTAACTATGGCTACACCTTC.